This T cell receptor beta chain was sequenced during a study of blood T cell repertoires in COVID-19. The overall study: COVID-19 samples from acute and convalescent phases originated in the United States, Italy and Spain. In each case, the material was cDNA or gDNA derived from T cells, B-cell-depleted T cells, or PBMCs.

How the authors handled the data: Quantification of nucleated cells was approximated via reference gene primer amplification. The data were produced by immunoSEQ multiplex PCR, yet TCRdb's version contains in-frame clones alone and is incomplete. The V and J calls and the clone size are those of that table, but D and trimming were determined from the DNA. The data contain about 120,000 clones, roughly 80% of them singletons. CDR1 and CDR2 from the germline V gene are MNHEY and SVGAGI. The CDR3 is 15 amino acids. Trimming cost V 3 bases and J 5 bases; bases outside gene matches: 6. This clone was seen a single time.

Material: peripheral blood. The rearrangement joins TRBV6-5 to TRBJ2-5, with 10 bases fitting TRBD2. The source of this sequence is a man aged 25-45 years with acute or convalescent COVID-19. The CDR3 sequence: CASSYGLAVRETQYF. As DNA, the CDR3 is TGTGCCAGCAGTTATGGACTAGCGGTTCGTGAGACCCAGTACTTC.